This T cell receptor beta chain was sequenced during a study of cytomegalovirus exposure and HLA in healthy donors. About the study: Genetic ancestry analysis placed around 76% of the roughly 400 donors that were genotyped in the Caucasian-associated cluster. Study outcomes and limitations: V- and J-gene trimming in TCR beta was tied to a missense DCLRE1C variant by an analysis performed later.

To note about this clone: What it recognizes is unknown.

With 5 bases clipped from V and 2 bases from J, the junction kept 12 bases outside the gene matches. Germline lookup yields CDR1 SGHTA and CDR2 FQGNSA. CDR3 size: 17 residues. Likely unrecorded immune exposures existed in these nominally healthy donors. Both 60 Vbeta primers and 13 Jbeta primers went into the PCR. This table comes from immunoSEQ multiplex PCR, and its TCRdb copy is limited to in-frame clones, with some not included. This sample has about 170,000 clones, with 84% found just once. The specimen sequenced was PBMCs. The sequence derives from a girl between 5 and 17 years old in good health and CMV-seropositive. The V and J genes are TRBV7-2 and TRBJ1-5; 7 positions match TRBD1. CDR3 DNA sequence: TGTGCCAGCAGCAGTGAAGGCACAGGGGTCGGCAATCAGCCCCAGCATTTT. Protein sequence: CASSSEGTGVGNQPQHF.